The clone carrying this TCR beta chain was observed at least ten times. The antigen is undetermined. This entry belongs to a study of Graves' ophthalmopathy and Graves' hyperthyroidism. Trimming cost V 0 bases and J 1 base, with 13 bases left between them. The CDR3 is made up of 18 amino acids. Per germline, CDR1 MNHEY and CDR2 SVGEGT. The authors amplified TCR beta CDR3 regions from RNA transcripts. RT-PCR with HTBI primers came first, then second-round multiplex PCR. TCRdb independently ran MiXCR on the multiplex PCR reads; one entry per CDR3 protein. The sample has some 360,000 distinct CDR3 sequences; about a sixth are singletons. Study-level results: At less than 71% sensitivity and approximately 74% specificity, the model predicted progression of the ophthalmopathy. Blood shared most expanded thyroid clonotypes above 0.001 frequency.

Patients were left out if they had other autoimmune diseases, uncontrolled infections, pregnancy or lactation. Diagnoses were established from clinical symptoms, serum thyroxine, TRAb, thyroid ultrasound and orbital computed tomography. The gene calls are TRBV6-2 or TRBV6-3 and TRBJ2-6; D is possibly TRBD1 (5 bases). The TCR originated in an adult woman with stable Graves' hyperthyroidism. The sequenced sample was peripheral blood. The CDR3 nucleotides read TGTGCCAGCAGTTACTCGAGACCAGGGAAATCTGGGGCCAACGTCCTGACTTTC. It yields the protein CASSYSRPGKSGANVLTF.